This TCR beta chain was obtained from a study of cytomegalovirus exposure and HLA in healthy donors. Study details: Early on, a data release was issued that held 80 million or so unique TCRs from HLA-typed donors.

This CDR3 is 14 amino acids long. J gave up 1 base and V 4 bases, and 4 bases lay outside the gene matches. From germline, CDR1 is MNHEY and CDR2 SVGAGI. The PCR made use of 60 Vbeta and 13 Jbeta primers. The data were produced by immunoSEQ multiplex PCR, yet TCRdb's version contains in-frame clones alone and is incomplete. The sample consists of about 94,000 clones, approximately 79% of them appearing once. This clone was seen a single time. Its antigen is not identified. Study-level results: The only immune exposure information that was available was CMV serostatus. Relative to the approximately 700-donor mean, N-insertions were reportedly fewer in an Asian-associated ancestry cluster in a later analysis. Association with HLA alleles at 0.05 false discovery rate was found for around 17,000 TCR beta sequences in a later analysis.

The chain combines TRBV6-5 with TRBJ2-7, with TRBD1 identical over 7 bases. Sequences were obtained from PBMCs. This clonotype was sampled from a woman in her forties in good health and CMV-seronegative. CDR3 sequence reads: CASSWVQGSYEQYF. The CDR3 DNA reads as TGTGCCAGCAGTTGGGTACAGGGGTCCTACGAGCAGTACTTC.